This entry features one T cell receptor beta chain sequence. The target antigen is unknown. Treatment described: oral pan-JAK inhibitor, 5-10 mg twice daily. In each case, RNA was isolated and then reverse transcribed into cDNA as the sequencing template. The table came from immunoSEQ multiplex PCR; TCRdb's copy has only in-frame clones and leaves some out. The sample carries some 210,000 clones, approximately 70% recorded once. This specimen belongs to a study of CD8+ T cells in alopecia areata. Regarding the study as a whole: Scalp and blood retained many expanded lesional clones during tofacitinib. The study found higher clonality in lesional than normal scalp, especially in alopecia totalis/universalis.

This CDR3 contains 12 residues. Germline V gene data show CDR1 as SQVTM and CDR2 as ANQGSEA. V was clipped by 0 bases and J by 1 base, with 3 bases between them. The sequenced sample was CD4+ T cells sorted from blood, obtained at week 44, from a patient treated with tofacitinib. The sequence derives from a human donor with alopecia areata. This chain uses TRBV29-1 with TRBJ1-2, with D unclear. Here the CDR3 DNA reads TGCAGCGTTGAAGAGCATAACTATGGCTACACCTTC. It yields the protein CSVEEHNYGYTF.